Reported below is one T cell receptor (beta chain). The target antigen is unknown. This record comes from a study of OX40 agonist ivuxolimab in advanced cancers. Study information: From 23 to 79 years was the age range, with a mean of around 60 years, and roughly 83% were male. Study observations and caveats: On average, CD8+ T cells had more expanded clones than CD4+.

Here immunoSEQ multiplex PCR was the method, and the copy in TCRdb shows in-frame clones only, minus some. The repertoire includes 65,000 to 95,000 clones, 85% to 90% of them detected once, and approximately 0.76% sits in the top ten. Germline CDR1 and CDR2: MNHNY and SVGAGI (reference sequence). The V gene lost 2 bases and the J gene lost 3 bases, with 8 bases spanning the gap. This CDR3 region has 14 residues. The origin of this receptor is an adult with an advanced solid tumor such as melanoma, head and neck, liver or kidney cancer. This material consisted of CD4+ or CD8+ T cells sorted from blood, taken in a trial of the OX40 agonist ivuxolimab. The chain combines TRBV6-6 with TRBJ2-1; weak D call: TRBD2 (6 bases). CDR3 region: CASSYAGNYNEQFF. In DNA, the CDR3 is TGTGCCAGCAGTTACGCGGGAAACTACAATGAGCAGTTCTTC.